One sample yielded the 28 T cell receptor beta chains listed below, sequenced in a study of T cells after yellow fever vaccination. TCRdb reanalysed the 5' RACE reads using MiXCR and keeps one entry per CDR3 protein. This sample has fewer than 650,000 distinct CDR3 sequences, with roughly a fifth found just once. Sequences were derived from PBMCs, sampled approximately 22 days after the first yellow fever vaccination. Receptor source: a man aged 18 to 35 who received the YFV17D yellow fever vaccine.

Comment on this clonotype: It may be a read error: a sequence one base away is much more abundant. The chain employs TRBV6-5 and TRBJ2-1, with 15 bases that match TRBD2. The CDR3 loop spans 19 amino acids. Germline assignment: CDR1 MNHEY and CDR2 SVGAGI. In DNA form, the CDR3 reads TGTGCCAGCAGTTCCGGACTAGCGGGGGGGCTTCTCCTTGTCGATGAGCAGTTATTC. Translation: CASSSGLAGGLLLVDEQLF.

In its sample, this clonotype was seen a few times. V gene TRBV20-1 combines with J gene TRBJ2-1; 10 nucleotides agree with TRBD1. Germline CDR1 DFQATT, CDR2 SNEGSKA (reference sequence). Trimming removed 5 bases from V and 4 bases from J; junction bases left unmatched: 11. This CDR3 is 16 amino acids long. CDR3 region: CSAHATEGQGYNEQFF. Written as DNA, the CDR3 is TGCAGTGCTCATGCCACTGAGGGACAGGGGTACAATGAGCAGTTCTTC.

This rearrangement joins TRBV7-9 to TRBJ2-3; 9 positions match TRBD1. The V gene end was trimmed by 5 bases and the J gene end by 6 bases; junction bases not matched to a gene: 9. Germline V gene lookup returns CDR1 SEHNR and CDR2 FQNEAQ (reference sequence). The CDR3 is 15 amino acids. CDR3 in amino acids: CASSGRDRVSDTQYF. The CDR3 bases are TGTGCCAGCAGCGGCCGGGACAGGGTTTCCGATACGCAGTATTTT.

V is TRBV15 and J is TRBJ1-1, with 9 bases lining up with TRBD1. The trim removed 5 bases at V and 1 base at J, leaving 8 bases unmatched. The CDR3 consists of 16 residues. The germline CDR1 and CDR2 sequences are LNHNV and YYDKDF (reference sequence). The DNA for the CDR3 is TGTGCCACCAGCTCCTCCTTGGACAGGGGGAACACTGAAGCTTTCTTT. This codes for CATSSSLDRGNTEAFF.

The J gene is TRBJ1-5, the V gene TRBV12-3 or TRBV12-4, with unresolved D. Trimming removed 3 bases from V and 6 bases from J, with 12 bases in between. The CDR3 loop spans 14 amino acids. The CDR3 spells CASSFGLSSQPQHF. CDR3 sequence (DNA): TGTGCCAGCAGTTTTGGTCTTTCGAGTCAGCCCCAGCATTTT.

In regard to this clonotype: The junction differs from germline at one of its ends, possibly a read error. V gene TRBV7-9 combines with J gene TRBJ2-2; maybe TRBD2 (5 bases). The CDR3 sequence is 15 residues long. CDR1 SEHNR and CDR2 FQNEAQ come from the germline V gene (reference sequence). The CDR3 coding sequence is TGTGCCAGCAGCTTTTGGGCCCCGAACACCGGGGAGCTGATTTTT. Amino acid sequence: CASSFWAPNTGELIF.

The chain employs TRBV12-3 or TRBV12-4 and TRBJ2-2; either TRBD1 or TRBD2 may supply D (6 bases each). The V end was cut by 3 bases, the J end by 1 base, with 12 bases between. This CDR3 comprises 16 residues. CDR3 bases: TGTGCCAGCAGTTTGGGGGCCGGGAGGAACACCGGGGAGCTGTTTTTT. Amino acids: CASSLGAGRNTGELFF.

This clonotype was detected a few times. This sequence joins TRBV7-9 and TRBJ2-6; D gene unclear. The CDR3 totals 16 residues. Trimming took 5 bases from V and 2 from J, leaving 13 bases between them. The germline gives CDR1 SEHNR, CDR2 FQNEAQ (reference sequence). This CDR3 is CASSHRALPGANVLTF. DNA of the CDR3: TGTGCCAGCAGCCACCGGGCACTCCCTGGGGCCAACGTCCTGACTTTC. Complete variable domain (other parts from reference TRBV7-9 and TRBJ2-6): DTGVSQNPRHKITKRGQNVTFRCDPISEHNRLYWYRQTLGQGPEFLTYFQNEAQLEKSRLLSDRFSAERPKGSFSTLEIQRTEQGDSAMYLCASSHRALPGANVLTFGAGSRLTVL.

The chain has TRBV7-2 and TRBJ1-4; 9 bases are shared with TRBD1. The J segment lost 8 bases and the V segment lost 5 bases, leaving 6 bases of the junction unmatched. CDR3 length: 14 amino acids. Germline V CDR1 and CDR2: SGHTA, FQGNSA. CDR3 loop: CASSRTGAIEKLFF. CDR3 sequence (DNA): TGTGCCAGCAGCAGGACAGGGGCCATCGAAAAACTGTTTTTT.

The chain has TRBV20-1 and TRBJ2-2; D gene ambiguous. This CDR3 is 15 amino acids long. Per the germline V gene, CDR1 is DFQATT and CDR2 is SNEGSKA (reference sequence). Trimming took off 0 bases at V and 6 bases at J, with 14 bases between the two ends. In DNA, the CDR3 is TGCAGTGCTAGAGATCTCGGCCTACCCCCCGGGGAGCTGTTTTTT. Translated, it gives CSARDLGLPPGELFF.

This clonotype was observed a handful of times. The gene calls are TRBV6-2 or TRBV6-3 and TRBJ2-7; perhaps TRBD1 as D (6 bases). This CDR3 region has 18 residues. CDR1 is MNHEY, CDR2 SVGEGT, per germline. V was cut by 6 bases and J by 1 base, with 25 bases left in between. CDR3 protein: CASSLRQQGEPSSYEQYV. DNA for the CDR3: TGTGCCAGCAGCCTAAGACAACAGGGCGAACCCTCGTCCTACGAGCAGTACGTC.

This chain uses TRBV7-6 with TRBJ2-2; TRBD2 agrees at 8 bases. The CDR3 runs 16 residues. CDR1 and CDR2 from the germline V gene are SGHVS and FNYEAQ. After removal of 5 bases from V and 1 base from J, the junction contained 6 bases not matched to a gene. CDR3 coding DNA: TGTGCCAGCAGCCCCCGGGGGGGGGTGAACACCGGGGAGCTGTTTTTT. Its translation is CASSPRGGVNTGELFF.

The chain has TRBV11-1 and TRBJ2-2, with D possibly being TRBD1 (5 bases). The germline gives CDR1 SGHAT, CDR2 FQDESV (reference sequence). Trimming took 5 bases from V and 5 from J, leaving 24 bases between them. The CDR3 length is 18 residues. The CDR3 DNA reads TGTGCCAGCAGCCACGTGGGGCACGGCCCCCGCGAAACCGGGGAGCTGTTTTTT. Protein: CASSHVGHGPRETGELFF.

This clonotype has a handful of counts. This rearrangement joins TRBV4-1 to TRBJ2-1; 8 nucleotides line up with TRBD2. The germline V gene has CDR1 MGHRA and CDR2 YSYEKL. J lost 4 bases, V lost 5 bases, and 7 bases had no gene match. CDR3 size: 15 residues. In DNA, the CDR3 is TGCGCCAGCAGCTCCGGGGGGGGGCGGTACAATGAGCAGTTCTTC. Its protein product is CASSSGGGRYNEQFF.

The sample holds one count of this clonotype. The J gene is TRBJ2-5, the V gene TRBV7-3; 13 nucleotides agree with TRBD2. With V trimmed by 3 bases and J by 5 bases, 6 bases remained unmatched. The CDR3 has 16 residues. Looked up from germline, CDR1 is SGHTA and CDR2 is FQGTGA. The CDR3 here is CASSLGGLAGTETQYF. In DNA form, the CDR3 reads TGTGCCAGCAGCTTGGGGGGACTAGCGGGGACGGAGACCCAGTACTTC. The entire variable domain, with the rest obtained from reference TRBV7-3 and TRBJ2-5, is as follows: GAGVSQTPSNKVTEKGKYVELRCDPISGHTALYWYRQSLGQGPEFLIYFQGTGAADDSGLPNDRFFAVRPEGSVSTLKIQRTERGDSAVYLCASSLGGLAGTETQYFGPGTRLLVL.

The rearrangement links TRBV5-1 to TRBJ2-4; D is ambiguous. This CDR3 contains 14 residues. CDR1 and CDR2 from the germline V gene are SGHRS and YFSETQ. Trimming took 0 bases from V and 5 from J, leaving 9 bases between them. This chain's CDR3 is CASSLGGFQNIQYF. In nucleotides, the CDR3 is TGCGCCAGCAGCTTGGGGGGTTTCCAAAACATTCAGTACTTC.

There are many counts of this clonotype. The chain carries TRBV20-1 and TRBJ2-1; 7 bases line up with TRBD1. CDR1 is DFQATT and CDR2 is SNEGSKA in the germline V gene (reference sequence). V trimming: 8 bases; J trimming: 8 bases; junction bases outside the gene matches: 12. This CDR3 is built from 13 residues. CDR3 residues: CSSPDRVGDEQFF. The CDR3 bases are TGCAGTTCGCCTGACAGGGTAGGCGATGAGCAGTTCTTC.

A few counts support this clonotype. The CDR3 here is CATSDPATGNIQYF. The CDR3 DNA is TGTGCCACCAGTGACCCCGCGACGGGAAACATTCAGTACTTC. The V gene is TRBV24-1, the J gene TRBJ2-4; no firm D call. V lost 4 bases, J lost 6 bases, and 12 bases lay in between. The CDR3 is 14 amino acids. The germline CDR1 and CDR2 sequences are KGHDR and SFDVKD.

The V call is TRBV12-3 or TRBV12-4, the J call TRBJ2-3, with TRBD2 matching over 10 bases. CDR3 length equals 23 residues. V shed 3 bases and J 2 bases; nucleotides not matched to a gene: 26. CDR3 residues: CASSLRREQLAGKFGSTTDTQYF. In DNA, the CDR3 is TGTGCCAGCAGTTTGAGGAGGGAACAACTAGCGGGGAAGTTCGGGTCCACCACAGATACGCAGTATTTT.

The rearrangement uses TRBV20-1 and TRBJ2-5; the D gene is possibly TRBD1 (5 bases). CDR1 is DFQATT, CDR2 SNEGSKA, per germline (reference sequence). The CDR3 has 14 residues. Trimming pared 4 bases from V and 10 bases from J, leaving 22 bases between. This CDR3 is CSAKDIGPQDDQYF. The DNA for the CDR3 is TGCAGTGCTAAGGACATAGGCCCCCAAGATGACCAGTACTTC.

A few counts support this clonotype. This chain uses TRBV6-1 with TRBJ1-4; no reliable D call. Germline V gene sequence: CDR1 MNHNS, CDR2 SASEGT. The V end lost 6 bases, the J end lost 5 bases, and 19 bases lay between the germline ends. This CDR3 spans 16 amino acids. The CDR3, as DNA: TGTGCCAGCAGACCCCGGTTGGACTTTCGAAATGAAAAACTGTTTTTT. It translates to CASRPRLDFRNEKLFF.

The chain joins TRBV12-3 or TRBV12-4 to TRBJ1-5; no definite D call. This CDR3 has 15 residues. Between the trimmed V and J ends, which lost 0 bases and 2 bases, there was a span of 8 bases. CDR3 sequence (DNA): TGTGCCAGCAGTTTAGCGGTCGGGGGCAATCAGCCCCAGCATTTT. It specifies CASSLAVGGNQPQHF.

This clonotype was found a few times. DNA for the CDR3: TGTGCCAGCAGTTCGGGACTAGCGGGGGGCTTCGAGACCCAGTACTTC. This encodes CASSSGLAGGFETQYF. The chain uses TRBV12-3 or TRBV12-4 and TRBJ2-5; 15 nucleotides align to TRBD2. The CDR3 is 16 residues long. The trim removed 4 bases at V and 5 bases at J, leaving 5 bases unmatched.

The rearrangement joins TRBV19 to TRBJ2-5; possible D gene TRBD1, 6 bases. CDR1 and CDR2 from the germline V gene are LNHDA and SQIVND (reference sequence). The CDR3 has 14 residues. V lost 4 bases, J lost 1 base, and 10 bases lay in between. The CDR3 DNA is TGTGCCAGTAGTAGACGGGACACCCAAGAGACCCAGTACTTC. As protein: CASSRRDTQETQYF.

The rearrangement links TRBV15 to TRBJ1-4, with TRBD1 as a possible D gene (6 bases). The V gene's germline CDR1 is LNHNV and CDR2 YYDKDF (reference sequence). Trimming shortened V by 3 bases and J by 7 bases, and 15 bases separated the two germline ends. The length of the CDR3 is 15 residues. The DNA for the CDR3 is TGTGCCACCAGCAGCCGACAGGACGAGAGTGAAAAACTGTTTTTT. This codes for CATSSRQDESEKLFF.

V is TRBV18 and J is TRBJ2-7; the match to TRBD1 covers 10 bases. J lost 1 base, V lost 5 bases, and 5 bases had no gene match. Germline-derived CDR1 and CDR2 are KGHSH and LQKENI. The CDR3 loop spans 15 amino acids. CDR3 DNA: TGTGCCAGCTCAAACGGGGACAGGGGTTCCTACGAGCAGTACTTC. Translated: CASSNGDRGSYEQYF.

This clonotype was seen a handful of times. This rearrangement joins TRBV4-3 to TRBJ2-2; 12 bases match TRBD1. The V gene end was trimmed by 0 bases and the J gene end by 9 bases; junction bases not matched to a gene: 5. This CDR3 contains 16 residues. Germline V lookup: CDR1 LGHNA, CDR2 YSLEER. CDR3 residues: CASSQEGQGANRELFF. The CDR3 DNA follows: TGCGCCAGCAGCCAAGAGGGACAGGGGGCAAACCGGGAGCTGTTTTTT.

There are a few counts of this clonotype. This rearrangement joins TRBV15 to TRBJ2-2; 10 nucleotides align to TRBD2. The V gene's germline CDR1 is LNHNV and CDR2 YYDKDF (reference sequence). V gave up 1 base and J gave up 5 bases; unmatched junction bases: 7. The CDR3 contains 17 residues. The CDR3 loop reads CATSRGELAGRTGELFF. The DNA of the CDR3 is TGTGCCACCAGCAGAGGGGAACTAGCGGGGCGAACCGGGGAGCTGTTTTTT.